Shown below are 5 T cell receptor beta chains from a single sample sequenced in a study of blood T cell repertoires in COVID-19. Sequenced by immunoSEQ multiplex PCR; TCRdb stores in-frame clones only, minus some. The table has 270,000 or so clones, around 86% seen once. Sequences were obtained from peripheral blood. The source of these receptors is an older woman with active or convalescent COVID-19.

The V gene is TRBV19, the J gene TRBJ1-1, with a possible D match to TRBD1 (5 bases). The CDR3 totals 13 residues. V was clipped by 2 bases and J by 8 bases, with 12 bases between them. The germline CDR1 and CDR2 sequences are LNHDA and SQIVND (reference sequence). The CDR3 loop reads CASSIFREGEAFF. In DNA form, the CDR3 reads TGTGCCAGTAGTATATTCAGGGAGGGCGAAGCTTTCTTT.

CDR3 nucleotide sequence: TGTGCCAGCAGCCTAGGGGGCGCGGGGAATGAGCAGTTCTTC. Its translation is CASSLGGAGNEQFF. J is TRBJ2-1 and V is TRBV28, with a weak D call TRBD1 (7 bases). V was clipped by 6 bases and J by 7 bases, with 16 bases between them. From germline, CDR1 is MDHEN and CDR2 SYDVKM. The CDR3 is 14 amino acids.

This clone was picked up one time. This chain joins TRBV28 and TRBJ2-7; the match to TRBD1 covers 10 bases. The CDR3 covers 15 residues. V trimming: 6 bases; J trimming: 1 base; junction bases outside the gene matches: 6. Germline V gene sequence: CDR1 MDHEN, CDR2 SYDVKM. In nucleotides, the CDR3 is TGTGCCAGCAGCATCGGACAGGGGGGTTCCTACGAGCAGTACTTC. As protein: CASSIGQGGSYEQYF. Filled out from reference TRBV28 and TRBJ2-7, the complete variable domain reads DVKVTQSSRYLVKRTGEKVFLECVQDMDHENMFWYRQDPGLGLRLIYFSYDVKMKEKGDIPEGYSVSREKKERFSLILESASTNQTSMYLCASSIGQGGSYEQYFGPGTRLTVT.

This clone was seen a handful of times. This sequence joins TRBV19 and TRBJ2-7, with TRBD2 identical over 8 bases. CDR3 length: 13 amino acids. Germline assignment: CDR1 LNHDA and CDR2 SQIVND (reference sequence). J lost 3 bases, V lost 6 bases, and 4 bases had no gene match. The CDR3 bases are TGTGCCAGTAGGCTAGCGGGCGGCTACGAGCAGTACTTC. Its translation: CASRLAGGYEQYF.

The chain is built from TRBV5-6 and TRBJ2-1, with 11 bases identical to TRBD1. Per germline, CDR1 SGHDT and CDR2 YYEEEE. The CDR3 spans 15 residues. V lost 2 bases to trimming and J lost 8 bases; unmatched junction nucleotides: 6. This chain's CDR3 is CASSFGTGGFYEQFF. The CDR3 nucleotides are TGTGCCAGCAGCTTTGGGACAGGGGGGTTCTATGAGCAGTTCTTC. Full variable domain (remainder filled in from reference TRBV5-6 and TRBJ2-1): DAGVTQSPTHLIKTRGQQVTLRCSPKSGHDTVSWYQQALGQGPQFIFQYYEEEERQRGNFPDRFSGHQFPNYSSELNVNALLLGDSALYLCASSFGTGGFYEQFFGPGTRLTVL.